Sequencing of this T cell receptor (beta chain) was carried out in a study of monozygotic twins with inflammatory bowel disease. General study points: Diversity of TCRbeta measured by inverse Simpson was lower in IBD patients than in healthy co-twins.

Using the 5' RACE reads, TCRdb records one entry per CDR3 protein without DNA. In total, the table holds approximately 400,000 distinct CDR3 sequences. Germline loops: CDR1 LGHNA, CDR2 YSLEER. The CDR3 totals 17 residues. Regarding this clonotype: Its target is unknown.

The receptor's source is a human donor with ulcerative colitis or Crohn's disease, or a healthy co-twin of an affected twin (not recorded which). The specimen sequenced was blood. The chain recombines TRBV4-3 with TRBJ2-3; the D gene TCRdb calls, TRBD2, cannot be checked with no DNA. The CDR3 region is CASSQGLAGRDMDTQYF.